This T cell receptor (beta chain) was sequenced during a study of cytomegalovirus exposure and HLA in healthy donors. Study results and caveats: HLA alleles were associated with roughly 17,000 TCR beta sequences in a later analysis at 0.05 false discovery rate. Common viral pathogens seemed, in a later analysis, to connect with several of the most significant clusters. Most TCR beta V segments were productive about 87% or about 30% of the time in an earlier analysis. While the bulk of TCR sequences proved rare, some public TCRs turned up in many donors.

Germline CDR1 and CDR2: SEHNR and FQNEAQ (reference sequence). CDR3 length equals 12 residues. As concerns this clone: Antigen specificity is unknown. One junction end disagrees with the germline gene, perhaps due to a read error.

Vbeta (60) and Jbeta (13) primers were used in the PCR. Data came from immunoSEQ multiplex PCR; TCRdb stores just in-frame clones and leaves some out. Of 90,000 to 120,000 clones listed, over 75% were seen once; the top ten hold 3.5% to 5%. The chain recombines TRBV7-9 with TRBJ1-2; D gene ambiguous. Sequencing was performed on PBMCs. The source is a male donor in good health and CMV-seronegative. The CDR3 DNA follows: TGTTCCAGCTCAACAGCTTCCTATGGCTACACCTTC. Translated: CSSSTASYGYTF.